This T cell receptor (beta chain) was documented in a study of T-cell memory formation after mild COVID-19. Per germline, CDR1 ENHRY and CDR2 SYGVKD. The CDR3 is made up of 14 amino acids. Trimming at V came to 5 bases and at J to 1 base, leaving 3 bases not matched to a gene. TCRdb passed the 5' RACE reads through MiXCR, listing each CDR3 protein once. The sample lists about 250,000 distinct CDR3 sequences; 15% to 19% were seen once. The sample was PBMCs or a T cell subset sorted from them (not recorded which). The chain employs TRBV10-3 and TRBJ2-5; 8 bases line up with TRBD2. The TCR comes from an adult woman who had mild COVID-19 (a few samples of this study predate the infection). Cell type and time point are not known. The CDR3 spells CAISSGGTQETQYF. For the CDR3, the DNA is TGTGCCATCAGTAGCGGGGGAACCCAAGAGACCCAGTACTTC.